This TCR beta chain originates from a study of T cell responses to AZD1222 COVID-19 vaccine. The repertoire was sequenced with immunoSEQ multiplex PCR; TCRdb's copy has only in-frame clones and lacks some. The table lists some 100,000 clones, approximately 87% of them singletons, with about 3% in the top ten. V trimming: 5 bases; J trimming: 2 bases; junction bases outside the gene matches: 21. Germline-derived CDR1 and CDR2 are MNHEY and SMNVEV (reference sequence). This CDR3 has 21 residues. About this clone: The antigen is unknown.

Study results and caveats: Spike-specific TCR breadth rose after two AZD1222 doses, and depth rose as well. The sample set comprised mostly white British donors with more females, and clonal diversity was possibly underestimated. Sampling captured repertoires only after the peak T cell response.

The material was peripheral blood, obtained on day 0 of AZD1222 vaccination. J is TRBJ1-6 and V is TRBV27; 7 bases map to TRBD1. This clonotype was obtained from an adult in good health. The CDR3 bases are TGTGCCAGCAGTCCAACCTTCCAGACAGGGAGAGGGGCCACCTATAATTCACCCCTCCACTTT. It yields the protein CASSPTFQTGRGATYNSPLHF.